This entry lists 24 T cell receptor beta chains sequenced from one sample in a study of blood T cell repertoires in COVID-19. Repertoires were generated with immunoSEQ multiplex PCR, while TCRdb's copy carries only in-frame clones and drops some. The profile covers about 300,000 clones, with under 90% appearing a single time and less than 3.5% taken by the ten largest. The sample taken for sequencing was PBMCs or T cells enriched from blood (not recorded which). These receptors came from a woman between 45 and 60 years old who had been exposed to COVID-19.

The chain joins TRBV28 to TRBJ2-7; tentatively, D is TRBD2 (5 bases). Trimming removed 2 bases from V and 5 bases from J, with 16 bases in between. The CDR3 covers 15 residues. Germline CDR1 reads MDHEN; CDR2 reads SYDVKM. This CDR3 is CASSLIRGKGNEQYF. For the CDR3, the DNA is TGTGCCAGCAGTTTAATCCGGGGTAAGGGCAACGAGCAGTACTTC.

J is TRBJ1-2 and V is TRBV6-5; TRBD1 is a possible D gene (6 bases). The CDR3 covers 13 residues. V lost 7 bases and J 7 bases, leaving 16 bases between the germline ends. The germline gives CDR1 MNHEY, CDR2 SVGAGI. The CDR3 sequence is CASIPRQVGGYTF. The DNA for the CDR3 is TGTGCCAGCATCCCCCGACAGGTCGGTGGCTACACCTTC.

This clone turned up a few times. The V gene is TRBV10-3, the J gene TRBJ2-7, with 11 bases that match TRBD1. This CDR3 contains 15 residues. In germline, CDR1 is ENHRY, CDR2 SYGVKD. V lost 0 bases to trimming and J lost 2 bases; unmatched junction nucleotides: 0. The CDR3, as DNA: TGTGCCATCAGTGAGTCGGGACAGGGGGCCTACGAGCAGTACTTC. Translating gives CAISESGQGAYEQYF.

This clone showed up just once. This chain joins TRBV19 and TRBJ2-2; 7 bases line up with TRBD1. Germline V gene sequence: CDR1 LNHDA, CDR2 SQIVND (reference sequence). Trimming cost V 6 bases and J 7 bases; bases outside gene matches: 5. The CDR3 has 13 residues. CDR3 in amino acids: CASRRGQGGELFF. CDR3 DNA: TGTGCCAGTAGAAGGGGGCAAGGCGGGGAGCTGTTTTTT. Drawing the rest from reference TRBV19 and TRBJ2-2, the complete variable domain is DGGITQSPKYLFRKEGQNVTLSCEQNLNHDAMYWYRQDPGQGLRLIYYSQIVNDFQKGDIAEGYSVSREKKESFPLTVTSAQKNPTAFYLCASRRGQGGELFFGEGSRLTVL.

The chain couples TRBV28 to TRBJ2-7; no firm D call. Trimming removed 4 bases from V and 3 bases from J, with 10 bases in between. The V gene's germline CDR1 is MDHEN and CDR2 SYDVKM. This CDR3 has 13 amino acids. The CDR3 DNA follows: TGTGCCAGCAGTTCCAGGCTCGACTACGAGCAGTACTTC. Its translation: CASSSRLDYEQYF.

The V call is TRBV7-9, the J call TRBJ2-7; TRBD1 matches 7 bases. CDR1 and CDR2 (germline): SEHNR, FQNEAQ (reference sequence). The CDR3 consists of 13 residues. The V segment lost 8 bases and the J segment 3 bases; nucleotides outside the gene matches: 7. The chain's CDR3 is CASRGQVGYEQYF. In DNA form, the CDR3 reads TGTGCCAGCCGCGGACAGGTGGGCTACGAGCAGTACTTC.

The chain is built from TRBV2 and TRBJ2-2, with 7 bases identical to TRBD2. Germline lookup yields CDR1 SNHLY and CDR2 FYNNEI. There are 14 residues in the CDR3. V lost 4 bases and J lost 7; bases outside the gene matches: 6. The CDR3 nucleotides read TGTGCCAGCAGTGTACTGGGGAGGGGCGGGGAGCTGTTTTTT. It is translated as CASSVLGRGGELFF.

The chain couples TRBV28 to TRBJ2-2; D unclear. V was pared by 3 bases and J by 7 bases, with 6 bases between. The CDR3 is 12 residues long. The V gene's germline CDR1 is MDHEN and CDR2 SYDVKM. The CDR3 protein is CASSLQVGELFF. DNA for the CDR3: TGTGCCAGCAGTTTGCAGGTCGGGGAGCTGTTTTTT.

The rearrangement uses TRBV19 and TRBJ1-5; D remains unclear. The germline gives CDR1 LNHDA, CDR2 SQIVND (reference sequence). V was clipped by 5 bases and J by 0 bases, with 8 bases between them. The CDR3 consists of 14 residues. The CDR3 is CASSLRGSNQPQHF. In DNA form, the CDR3 reads TGTGCCAGTAGTTTACGGGGTAGCAATCAGCCCCAGCATTTT.

The chain employs TRBV4-1 and TRBJ2-5; 12 positions agree with TRBD2. The trim removed 4 bases at V and 1 base at J, leaving 1 base unmatched. Germline assignment: CDR1 MGHRA and CDR2 YSYEKL. CDR3 size: 15 residues. The CDR3 loop is CASSLGLAGQETQYF. The CDR3 DNA reads TGCGCCAGCAGCCTGGGACTAGCGGGCCAAGAGACCCAGTACTTC.

The chain recombines TRBV18 with TRBJ1-1, with D hard to call. The V and J ends lost 3 bases and 1 base respectively, with 9 bases between them. The germline V gene has CDR1 KGHSH and CDR2 LQKENI. The CDR3 has 14 amino acids. CDR3 DNA: TGTGCCAGCTCACCTACAGTGGGGAACACTGAAGCTTTCTTT. Translating gives CASSPTVGNTEAFF.

This chain joins TRBV23-1 and TRBJ1-6; possibly TRBD1 for D (5 bases). TRBV23-1 is placed among ORFs of uncertain function. The CDR3 has 13 residues. Between the trimmed V and J ends, which lost 9 bases and 11 bases, there was a span of 17 bases. As DNA, the CDR3 is TGCGCCAGAGTTAACAGGCCGTGGGCACCCCTCCACTTT. It yields the protein CARVNRPWAPLHF.

As regards this clone: The sample carries other DNA sequences with the same CDR3. J is TRBJ2-7 and V is TRBV2, with D tentatively TRBD2 (6 bases). The germline CDR1 and CDR2 sequences are SNHLY and FYNNEI. The CDR3 length is 15 residues. V lost 3 bases to trimming and J lost 0 bases, with 12 bases between them. As DNA, the CDR3 is TGTGCCAGCAGTGAGACCGGGGGAAGCTCCTACGAGCAGTACTTC. Amino acid sequence: CASSETGGSSYEQYF.

This chain uses TRBV15 with TRBJ1-2; D is possibly TRBD1 (6 bases). Germline CDR1 LNHNV, CDR2 YYDKDF (reference sequence). Trimming stripped 6 bases from V and 0 bases from J, with 20 bases between. The CDR3 is made up of 17 amino acids. The DNA of the CDR3 is TGTGCCACCAGTCCAGGCGGGGGCCTAGCCACTAACTATGGCTACACCTTC. Its translation: CATSPGGGLATNYGYTF.

J is TRBJ2-7 and V is TRBV28; D may be TRBD1 (5 bases). Between the trimmed V and J ends, which lost 6 bases and 4 bases, there was a span of 19 bases. Germline CDR1 is MDHEN and CDR2 is SYDVKM. The CDR3 loop spans 15 amino acids. CDR3 nucleotide sequence: TGTGCCAGCAGCTCCCCCTATAGTGGGGCTTACGAGCAGTACTTC. Translation gives CASSSPYSGAYEQYF.

The chain is built from TRBV5-1 and TRBJ2-3, with D hard to call. Trimming left V 2 bases short and J 3 bases short, with 10 bases between. CDR3 length equals 14 residues. CDR1 is SGHRS, CDR2 YFSETQ, per germline. The DNA of the CDR3 is TGCGCCAGCAGCTTAGCGACCCGGACAGATACGCAGTATTTT. This gives the protein CASSLATRTDTQYF.

V usage is TRBV3-1 (or the pseudogene TRBV3-2) and J usage is TRBJ1-4; D call uncertain. Germline CDR1 and CDR2: LGHDT and YNNKEL (reference sequence). V was trimmed by 3 bases and J by 1 base, leaving 12 bases between them. The length of the CDR3 is 16 residues. The CDR3 DNA reads TGTGCCAGCAGCCACCCACCACGAGGAACTAATGAAAAACTGTTTTTT. It is translated as CASSHPPRGTNEKLFF.

This sequence joins TRBV3-1 (or the pseudogene TRBV3-2) and TRBJ1-2; D is perhaps TRBD1 (6 bases). This CDR3 is built from 14 residues. Between the trimmed V and J ends, which lost 1 base and 5 bases, there was a span of 11 bases. The germline CDR1 and CDR2 sequences are LGHDT and YNNKEL (reference sequence). CDR3 sequence reads: CASSQGTAEYGYTF. The CDR3 DNA sequence: TGTGCCAGCAGCCAAGGGACAGCGGAATATGGCTACACCTTC.

This chain uses TRBV5-1 with TRBJ2-1; TRBD2 matches at 11 bases. V lost 3 bases and J lost 2; bases outside the gene matches: 4. Germline CDR1 is SGHRS and CDR2 is YFSETQ. CDR3 length: 16 amino acids. The CDR3 coding sequence is TGCGCCAGCAGCTACACTAGCGGGGGAGCCTACAATGAGCAGTTCTTC. Translation: CASSYTSGGAYNEQFF.

The V gene is TRBV5-3, the J gene TRBJ2-7; a possible D gene is TRBD1 (5 bases). TRBV5-3 is given ORF status, its function remaining uncertain. The CDR3 runs to 13 residues. The germline V and J ends were trimmed by 1 base and 1 base, with 6 bases remaining between them. The CDR3 DNA is TGTGCCAGAAGCTTGAGGGGTTCCTACGAGCAGTACTTC. This gives the protein CARSLRGSYEQYF.

V and J are TRBV18 and TRBJ2-7; D ambiguous. CDR1 is KGHSH, CDR2 LQKENI, per germline. The V end lost 2 bases, the J end lost 0 bases, and 5 bases lay between the germline ends. This CDR3 has 13 amino acids. The CDR3 bases are TGTGCCAGCTCACCAGTCGGCTCCTACGAGCAGTACTTC. It codes for CASSPVGSYEQYF.

The rearrangement uses TRBV25-1 and TRBJ1-2; D is undetermined. V was clipped by 4 bases and J by 6 bases, with 12 bases between them. The V gene's germline CDR1 is MGHDK and CDR2 SYGVNS. CDR3 length equals 13 residues. The CDR3 is CASSAAGIDGYTF. CDR3 in DNA: TGTGCCAGCAGTGCCGCGGGAATCGATGGCTACACCTTC.

The chain employs TRBV2 and TRBJ1-4; TRBD1 agrees at 8 bases. The CDR3 loop spans 15 amino acids. Germline CDR1 and CDR2: SNHLY and FYNNEI. Trimming took 4 bases from V and 7 from J; bases not matched to a gene: 8. CDR3 sequence reads: CASSAGGQDFEKLFF. CDR3 in DNA: TGTGCCAGCAGTGCCGGGGGACAGGATTTTGAAAAACTGTTTTTT.

Comment on this clone: Other DNA variants within this sample encode the same CDR3. CDR3 sequence (DNA): TGCGCCAGCAGCTTGGGACAATCCTCCTACAATGAGCAGTTCTTC. It specifies CASSLGQSSYNEQFF. This rearrangement joins TRBV5-1 to TRBJ2-1; D is unclear. Germline loops: CDR1 SGHRS, CDR2 YFSETQ. The CDR3 length is 15 residues. With 0 bases removed from V and 0 bases from J, the gap between germline ends came to 7 bases.